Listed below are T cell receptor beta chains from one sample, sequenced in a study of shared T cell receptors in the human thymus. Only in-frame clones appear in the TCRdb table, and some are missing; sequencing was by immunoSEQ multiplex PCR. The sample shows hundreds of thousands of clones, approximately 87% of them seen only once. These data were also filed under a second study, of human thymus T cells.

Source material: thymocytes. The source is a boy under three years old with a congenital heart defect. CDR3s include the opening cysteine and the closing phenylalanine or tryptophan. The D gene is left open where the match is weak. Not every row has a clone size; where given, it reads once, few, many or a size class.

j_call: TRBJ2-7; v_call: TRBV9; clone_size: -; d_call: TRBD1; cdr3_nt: TGTGCCAGCAGCGTCGAAGCGGGACAGGGACTCTACGAGCAGTACTTC; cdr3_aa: CASSVEAGQGLYEQYF
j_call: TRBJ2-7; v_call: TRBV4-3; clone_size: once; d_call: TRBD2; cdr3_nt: TGCGCCAGCAGCCAAGACCACGGTAGCGGGAGTATCTACGAGCAGTACTTC; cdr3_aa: CASSQDHGSGSIYEQYF
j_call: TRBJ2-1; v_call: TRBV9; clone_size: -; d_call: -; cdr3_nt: TGTGCCAGCAGCGTAGAGGTGGGAGGCCCCTACAATGAGCAGTTCTTC; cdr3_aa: CASSVEVGGPYNEQFF
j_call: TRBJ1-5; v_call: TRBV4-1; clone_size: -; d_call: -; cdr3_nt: TGCGCCAGCAGCCCATGGAGAGGGGGAGAGCCCCAGCATTTT; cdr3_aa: CASSPWRGGEPQHF
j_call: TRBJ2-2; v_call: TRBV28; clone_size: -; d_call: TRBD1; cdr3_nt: TGTGCCAGCACGACCGGGACAGCCCCCGCCGGGGAGCTGTTTTTT; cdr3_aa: CASTTGTAPAGELFF
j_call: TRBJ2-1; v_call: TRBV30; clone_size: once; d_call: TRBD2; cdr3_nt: TGTGCCTGTCAGCGGGAGCTGTTCAATGAGCAGTTCTTC; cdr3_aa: CACQRELFNEQFF
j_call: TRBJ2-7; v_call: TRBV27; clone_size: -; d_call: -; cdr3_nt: TGTGCCAGCAGTGTGGGACTCTACGAGCAGTACTTC; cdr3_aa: CASSVGLYEQYF
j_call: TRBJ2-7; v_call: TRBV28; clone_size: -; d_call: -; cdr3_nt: TGTGCCAGCAGCGACAGCTACGAGCAGTACTTC; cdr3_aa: CASSDSYEQYF
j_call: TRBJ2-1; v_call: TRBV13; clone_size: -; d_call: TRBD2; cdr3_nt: TGTGCCAGCAGCCCCCGGGCTAGCGGGCTTATATACAATGAGCAGTTCTTC; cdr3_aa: CASSPRASGLIYNEQFF
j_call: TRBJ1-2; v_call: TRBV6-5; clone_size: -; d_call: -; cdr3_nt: TGTGCCAGCAGTTACGGGCAGGGCCACTATGGCTACACCTTC; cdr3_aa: CASSYGQGHYGYTF
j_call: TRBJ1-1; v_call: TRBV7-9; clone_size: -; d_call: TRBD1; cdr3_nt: TGTGCCAGCAGCTACGACAGGGGAGGCACTGAAGCTTTCTTT; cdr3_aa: CASSYDRGGTEAFF
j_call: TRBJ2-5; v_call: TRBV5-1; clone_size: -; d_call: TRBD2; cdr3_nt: TGCGCCAGCAGCTCAGCGGGGGCACAAGAGACCCAGTACTTC; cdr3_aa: CASSSAGAQETQYF
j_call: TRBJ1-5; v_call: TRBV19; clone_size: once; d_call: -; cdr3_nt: TGTGCCAGTAGTATCGGCCGGTCGGGGAATCAGCCCCAGCATTTT; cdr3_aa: CASSIGRSGNQPQHF
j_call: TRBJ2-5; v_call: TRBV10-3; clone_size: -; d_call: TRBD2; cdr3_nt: TGTGCCATCAGTGAGCGAAATCGGGGGGAAGAGACCCAGTACTTC; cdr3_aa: CAISERNRGEETQYF
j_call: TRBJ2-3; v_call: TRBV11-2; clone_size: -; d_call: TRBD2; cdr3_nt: TGTGCCAGCAGCTTGACCGGGACTAGCGGGCCTTCTCGCACAGATACGCAGTATTTT; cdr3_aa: CASSLTGTSGPSRTDTQYF
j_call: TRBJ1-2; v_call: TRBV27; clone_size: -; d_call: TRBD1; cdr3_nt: TGTGCCAGCAGATACACGGGACAGGGGGCGCCGGCGGATGGCTACACCTTC; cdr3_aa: CASRYTGQGAPADGYTF
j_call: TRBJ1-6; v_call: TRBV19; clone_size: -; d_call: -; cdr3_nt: TGTGCCAGTAGTATAATGGGTGCCGGAGATTCACCCCTCCACTTT; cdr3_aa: CASSIMGAGDSPLHF
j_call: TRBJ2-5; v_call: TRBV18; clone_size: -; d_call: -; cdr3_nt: TGTGCCAGCTCACCATGCAGGGCACGGGAGACCCAGTACTTC; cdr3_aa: CASSPCRARETQYF
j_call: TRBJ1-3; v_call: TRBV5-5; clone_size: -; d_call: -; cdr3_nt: TGTGCCAGCAGCCTAACAGGGAGCTCCTCTGGAAACACCATATATTTT; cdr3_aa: CASSLTGSSSGNTIYF
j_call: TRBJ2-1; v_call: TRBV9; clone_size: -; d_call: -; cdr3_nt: TGTGCCAGCAGTATATCCAATGCGGCCGGGACTGCCCCCGATGATGAGCAGTTCTTC; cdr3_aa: CASSISNAAGTAPDDEQFF
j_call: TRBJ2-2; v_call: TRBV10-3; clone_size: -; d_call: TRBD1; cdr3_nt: TGTGCCAGCTCGGGACAGTTGAACACCGGGGAGCTGTTTTTT; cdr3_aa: CASSGQLNTGELFF
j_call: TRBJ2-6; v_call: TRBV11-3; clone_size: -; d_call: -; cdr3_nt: TGTGCCAGCAGCCCGGGACTCCACTCTGGGGCCAACGTCCTGACTTTC; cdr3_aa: CASSPGLHSGANVLTF
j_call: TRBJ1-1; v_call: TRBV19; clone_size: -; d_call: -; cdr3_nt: TGTGCCAGTAGTATCAGGTCCCAGCAGAACACTGAAGCTTTCTTT; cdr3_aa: CASSIRSQQNTEAFF
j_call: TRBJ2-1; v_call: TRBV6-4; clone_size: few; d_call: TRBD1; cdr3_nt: TGTGCCAGCAGGCGACAGGGACCCTACAATGAGCAGTTCTTC; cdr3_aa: CASRRQGPYNEQFF
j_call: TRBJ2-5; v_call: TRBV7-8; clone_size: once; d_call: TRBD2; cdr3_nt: TGTGCCAGCAGCTTAACGAGACTAGCGGAACAAGAGACCCAGTACTTC; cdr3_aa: CASSLTRLAEQETQYF
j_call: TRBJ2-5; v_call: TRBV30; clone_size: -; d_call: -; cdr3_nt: TGTGCCTGTAATCCCGGGACACAACAAGAGACCCAGTACTTC; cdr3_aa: CACNPGTQQETQYF
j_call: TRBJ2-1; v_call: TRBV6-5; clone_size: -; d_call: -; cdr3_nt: TGTGCCAGCAGTTACTCGAGGAGCTCCTACAATGAGCAGTTCTTC; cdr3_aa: CASSYSRSSYNEQFF
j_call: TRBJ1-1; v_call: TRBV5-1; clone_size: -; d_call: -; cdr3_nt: TGCGCCAGCAGCTTGGAACAGGAGAACACTGAAGCTTTCTTT; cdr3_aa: CASSLEQENTEAFF
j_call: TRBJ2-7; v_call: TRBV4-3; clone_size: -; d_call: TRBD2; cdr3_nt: TGCGCCAGCAGCCAACACAGACTAGCGGGGGCCTACGAGCAGTACTTC; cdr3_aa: CASSQHRLAGAYEQYF
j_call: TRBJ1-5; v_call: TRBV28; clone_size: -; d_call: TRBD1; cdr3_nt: TGTGCCAGCAGTTTGGGACAGGGAATTTTAGGTCAGCCCCAGCATTTT; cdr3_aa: CASSLGQGILGQPQHF
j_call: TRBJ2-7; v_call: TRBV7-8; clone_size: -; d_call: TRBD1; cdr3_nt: TGTGCCAGCAGCTACGACAGGGACGAGCAGTACTTC; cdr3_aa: CASSYDRDEQYF
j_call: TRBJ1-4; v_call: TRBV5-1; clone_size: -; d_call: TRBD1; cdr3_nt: TGCGCCAGCAGCGCCGGGACAGATAATGAAAAACTGTTTTTT; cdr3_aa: CASSAGTDNEKLFF
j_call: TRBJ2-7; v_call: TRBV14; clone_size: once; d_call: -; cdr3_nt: TGTGCCAGCAGCCAAGATGGAAACCTCCTTGGGGCCGCCTACGAGCAGTACTTC; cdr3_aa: CASSQDGNLLGAAYEQYF
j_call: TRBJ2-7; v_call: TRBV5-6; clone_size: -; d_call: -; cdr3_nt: TGTGCCAGCAGCGGAGGCTCACCAAGCGAGCAGTACTTC; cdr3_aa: CASSGGSPSEQYF
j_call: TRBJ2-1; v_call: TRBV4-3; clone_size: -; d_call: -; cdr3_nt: TGCGCCAGCAGCCAGACAGCCTACAATGAGCAGTTCTTC; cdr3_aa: CASSQTAYNEQFF
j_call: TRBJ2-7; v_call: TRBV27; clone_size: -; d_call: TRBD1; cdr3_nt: TGTGCCAGCAGTTCTCTGGGACAGGTGACCTTACGACGGCAGTACTTC; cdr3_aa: CASSSLGQVTLRRQYF
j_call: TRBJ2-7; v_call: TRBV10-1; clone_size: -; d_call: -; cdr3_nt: TGCGCCAGCAGTGAGTCACCCCTAGCGAGACCTAGTTGGGAGCAGTACTTC; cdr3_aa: CASSESPLARPSWEQYF
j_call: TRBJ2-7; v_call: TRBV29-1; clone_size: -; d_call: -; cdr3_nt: TGCAGCGTCGCTAGAAAAAGGGGGTCCTACGAGCAGTACTTC; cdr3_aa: CSVARKRGSYEQYF
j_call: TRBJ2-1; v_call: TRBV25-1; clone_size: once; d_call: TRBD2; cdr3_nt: TGTGCCAGCAGGCGAAAGGGACTAGCGGGAGACGATGAGCAGTTCTTC; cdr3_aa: CASRRKGLAGDDEQFF
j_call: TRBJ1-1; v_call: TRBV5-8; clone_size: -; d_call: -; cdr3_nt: -; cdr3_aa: CVGISVPAALDGAEAFF
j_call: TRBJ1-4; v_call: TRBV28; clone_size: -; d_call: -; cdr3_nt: TGTGCCAGCCGGAGGGCTTATAATGAAAAACTGTTTTTT; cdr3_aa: CASRRAYNEKLFF
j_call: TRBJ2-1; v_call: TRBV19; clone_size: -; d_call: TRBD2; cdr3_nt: TGTGCCAGTAGTGCGCCGGGACTAGCTGAGCAGTTCTTC; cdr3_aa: CASSAPGLAEQFF
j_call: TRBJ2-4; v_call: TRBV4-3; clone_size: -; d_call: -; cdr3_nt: TGCGCCAGCAGCCCTAGCGCAAGAGCCAAAAACATTCAGTACTTC; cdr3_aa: CASSPSARAKNIQYF
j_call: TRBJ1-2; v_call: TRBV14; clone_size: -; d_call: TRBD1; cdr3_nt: TGTGCCAGCAGCCAAGCCTCAACAGGGGCTAACTATGGCTACACCTTC; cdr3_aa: CASSQASTGANYGYTF
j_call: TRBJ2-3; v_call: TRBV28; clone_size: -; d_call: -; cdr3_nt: TGTGCCAGCAGTTTAAAGGCGACTTATACGCAGTATTTT; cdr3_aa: CASSLKATYTQYF